The source of this T cell receptor beta chain is a study of breast tumors, draining lymph nodes, adjacent tissues. Regarding the study as a whole: Tumor repertoires ranked between lymph nodes and nontumor tissue in diversity, with V and J gene preferences.

TCRdb called the multiplex PCR reads again in MiXCR, with one record for every CDR3 protein. This table holds about 130,000 distinct CDR3 sequences, less than 25% found once. The lymph nodes were axillary draining lymph nodes from breast cancer patients. On this clonotype itself: The target antigen is unknown. A much larger clone differs from this one at a single base, so this may be a read error.

V lost 1 base and J 6 bases, leaving 8 bases between the germline ends. Germline-derived CDR1 and CDR2 are GTSNPN and SVGIG (reference sequence). This CDR3 region has 12 residues. This TCR derives from a female donor with breast cancer. Some clones in this sample may be carry-over from other donors' samples. J is TRBJ2-3 and V is TRBV30; D not certain. What was sequenced was axillary lymph node tissue. The CDR3 here is CAWSDIGDTQYF. The CDR3 DNA reads as TGTGCCTGGAGTGATATCGGCGATACGCAGTATTTT. Combining the CDR3 with reference TRBV30 and TRBJ2-3 gives the whole variable domain SQTIHQWPATLVQPVGSPLSLECTVEGTSNPNLYWYRQAAGRGLQLLFYSVGIGQISSEVPQNLSASRPQDRQFILSSKKLLLSDSGFYLCAWSDIGDTQYFGPGTRLTVL.